Below are 17 T cell receptor beta chains sequenced from a single sample in a study of somatic mutations in cytotoxic T cells in rheumatoid arthritis. Using immunoSEQ multiplex PCR, the repertoire was profiled, and TCRdb retains in-frame clones only, with some absent. The table includes about 6,700 clones, about 75% detected once. Sequencing used CD8+ T cells sorted from blood. These TCRs come from a woman aged 55 to 70 in good health.

The rearrangement links TRBV19 to TRBJ1-5, with TRBD1 matching over 7 bases. Germline trimming cut 4 bases from V and 5 bases from J; bases unmatched to any gene: 5. There are 14 residues in the CDR3. CDR1 is LNHDA and CDR2 is SQIVND in the germline V gene (reference sequence). DNA for the CDR3: TGTGCCAGTAGTAGCAGGGGGTTCGATCAGCCCCAGCATTTT. Protein: CASSSRGFDQPQHF.

The chain joins TRBV2 to TRBJ1-2, with 8 nucleotides matching TRBD1. Germline CDR1 reads SNHLY; CDR2 reads FYNNEI. There are 16 residues in the CDR3. The V and J ends lost 2 bases and 3 bases, in that order; junction bases with no gene match: 8. The CDR3 DNA follows: TGTGCCAGCAGTGAAACAGTCACGACAGGGGACTATGGCTACACCTTC. Its translation is CASSETVTTGDYGYTF.

V is TRBV2 and J is TRBJ2-1, with 9 bases fitting TRBD1. V lost 8 bases and J lost 2; bases outside the gene matches: 7. CDR3 length: 15 amino acids. From germline, CDR1 is SNHLY and CDR2 FYNNEI. The chain's CDR3 is CASPQGAMTYNEQFF. CDR3 DNA: TGTGCCAGCCCACAGGGGGCTATGACCTACAATGAGCAGTTCTTC.

This clone was seen just once. DNA for the CDR3: TGTGCCAACATGGACAGGGGCGACACAGATACGCAGTATTTT. It codes for CANMDRGDTDTQYF. This chain uses TRBV6-1 with TRBJ2-3; 9 bases align to TRBD1. The CDR3 is 14 amino acids. J lost 2 bases, V lost 10 bases, and 7 bases had no gene match. The germline CDR1 and CDR2 sequences are MNHNS and SASEGT.

The rearrangement links TRBV9 to TRBJ2-3; TRBD1 aligns across 12 bases. This CDR3 is 15 amino acids long. Losses at the gene ends were 3 bases for V and 8 bases for J; bases not matched to a gene: 7. Germline CDR1 is SGDLS and CDR2 is YYNGEE. In DNA, the CDR3 is TGTGCCAGCAGCGCGGGGACAGGGGGCGCGGCTACGCAGTATTTT. Translating it yields CASSAGTGGAATQYF.

V and J are TRBV6-5 and TRBJ2-1; D possibly corresponds to TRBD2 (5 bases). CDR1 and CDR2 (germline): MNHEY, SVGAGI. The CDR3 is 15 residues long. V shed 4 bases and J shed 0 bases, with 10 bases lying between them. The DNA for the CDR3 is TGTGCCAGCAGTTCGGACTCGAGCTCCTACAATGAGCAGTTCTTC. Protein sequence: CASSSDSSSYNEQFF.

By sample share, this clone is large. The chain has TRBV6-5 and TRBJ1-3, with D tentatively TRBD1 (5 bases). The CDR3 runs to 14 residues. V gave up 5 bases and J gave up 1 base, with 9 bases separating them. The germline V gene encodes CDR1 MNHEY and CDR2 SVGAGI. CDR3 nucleotides: TGTGCCAGCAGTCCGCAGGGTTCTGGAAACACCATATATTTT. Its translation is CASSPQGSGNTIYF.

This clone was seen a few times. This chain links TRBV29-1 with TRBJ2-7, with 9 bases identical to TRBD1. Germline-derived CDR1 and CDR2 are SQVTM and ANQGSEA. The CDR3 covers 12 residues. The V gene end was trimmed by 4 bases and the J gene end by 6 bases; junction bases not matched to a gene: 4. CDR3 region: CSVAGDRVEQYF. CDR3 DNA sequence: TGCAGCGTTGCCGGGGACAGGGTCGAGCAGTACTTC.

The V gene is TRBV11-1, the J gene TRBJ2-2; 8 nucleotides line up with TRBD1. This CDR3 spans 16 amino acids. V lost 2 bases, J lost 4 bases, and 6 bases stayed unmatched. Germline CDR1 SGHAT, CDR2 FQDESV (reference sequence). For the CDR3, the DNA is TGTGCCAGCAGCTTAAGGGGACAGGAGATCACCGGGGAGCTGTTTTTT. This translates into CASSLRGQEITGELFF.

V and J are TRBV27 and TRBJ1-5; D remains unclear. CDR1 is MNHEY and CDR2 is SMNVEV in the germline V gene (reference sequence). Trimming removed 4 bases from V and 7 bases from J, with 8 bases in between. This CDR3 contains 12 residues. The CDR3 is CASSSGGQPQHF. The CDR3 DNA reads as TGTGCCAGCAGTTCCGGCGGGCAGCCCCAGCATTTT.

The chain employs TRBV5-1 and TRBJ2-3; the match to TRBD2 covers 9 bases. CDR3 size: 18 residues. The ends lost 4 bases at V and 4 bases at J; junction bases unmatched: 16. CDR1 SGHRS and CDR2 YFSETQ come from the germline V gene. As DNA, the CDR3 is TGCGCCAGCAGCCCCCTAGCGCCTAGCGGGGAAAATCCAGATACGCAGTATTTT. Protein: CASSPLAPSGENPDTQYF. Based on the CDR3 plus reference TRBV5-1 and TRBJ2-3, the full variable domain is KAGVTQTPRYLIKTRGQQVTLSCSPISGHRSVSWYQQTPGQGLQFLFEYFSETQRNKGNFPGRFSGRQFSNSRSEMNVSTLELGDSALYLCASSPLAPSGENPDTQYFGPGTRLTVL.

The chain couples TRBV4-2 to TRBJ2-7, with 10 bases matching TRBD2. The CDR3 length is 16 residues. V trimming: 0 bases; J trimming: 6 bases; junction bases outside the gene matches: 8. The germline gives CDR1 LGHNA, CDR2 YNFKEQ. The CDR3 DNA reads as TGTGCCAGCAGCCAAGATAAAAGCGGGGGGGCACTCGAGCAGTACTTC. It codes for CASSQDKSGGALEQYF.

The rearrangement joins TRBV4-2 to TRBJ2-7; D not certain. The CDR3 is 15 amino acids. V lost 0 bases and J lost 5, with 14 bases in between. CDR1 is LGHNA and CDR2 is YNFKEQ in the germline V gene. The CDR3 here is CASSQEVATSDEQYF. DNA for the CDR3: TGTGCCAGCAGCCAAGAAGTCGCTACGTCTGACGAGCAGTACTTC.

The chain has TRBV19 and TRBJ2-1; 9 bases match TRBD1. V trimming: 5 bases; J trimming: 7 bases; junction bases outside the gene matches: 6. Germline values: CDR1 LNHDA, CDR2 SQIVND (reference sequence). The CDR3 extends over 14 amino acids. As DNA, the CDR3 is TGTGCCAGTAGTGACAGGGGGGGCGTAAATGAGCAGTTCTTC. It specifies CASSDRGGVNEQFF.

The chain links TRBV7-9 to TRBJ2-1; weak D call: TRBD2 (6 bases). Germline assignment: CDR1 SEHNR and CDR2 FQNEAQ (reference sequence). Trimming pared 4 bases from V and 12 bases from J, leaving 13 bases between. The CDR3 has 12 amino acids. The CDR3 sequence is CASSSGGFGQFF. CDR3 sequence (DNA): TGTGCCAGCAGCTCCGGGGGTTTTGGGCAGTTCTTC.

This chain links TRBV23-1 with TRBJ1-6, with 7 nucleotides matching TRBD1. TRBV23-1 is an ORF, and what it does is uncertain. CDR3 length: 19 amino acids. The trim removed 3 bases at V and 6 bases at J, leaving 17 bases unmatched. The CDR3 here is CASSHPRDSKVSANSPLHF. The DNA of the CDR3 is TGCGCCAGCAGTCACCCCCGGGACAGTAAGGTTTCCGCTAATTCACCCCTCCACTTT.

This clone was counted a few times. The J gene is TRBJ2-7, the V gene TRBV4-1; D might be TRBD1 (6 bases). The CDR3 is 16 residues long. The V gene's germline CDR1 is MGHRA and CDR2 YSYEKL. V was clipped by 0 bases and J by 2 bases, with 14 bases between them. The CDR3 nucleotides are TGCGCCAGCAGCCAAGAACCTTCAGGGGATACCTACGAGCAGTACTTC. Encoded protein: CASSQEPSGDTYEQYF.